Listed below are T cell receptor beta chains from one sample, sequenced in a study of post-analysis software for immune sequencing data. TCRdb ran MiXCR on the PCR reads and lists one entry per CDR3 protein. The table lists some 690,000 distinct CDR3 sequences, 25% to 30% of them singletons. Sequences were obtained from blood. These receptors were obtained from a girl under 18 with multiple sclerosis. The CDR3 runs from the conserved cysteine through the conserved F or W. A D gene is named only where the DNA matches it firmly. For some rows the clone size is stated as once, few or many, or as a class when expanded; others skip it.

cdr3_nt cdr3_aa j_call clone_size d_call v_call
TGTACCAGCAGTTTAATAACTAGCGGGACCCTTGCCGAGCAGTACTTC CTSSLITSGTLAEQYF TRBJ2-7 - TRBD2 TRBV28
TGTGCCAGCAGCTTAAGCCCGAGCAATCAGCCCCAGCATTTT CASSLSPSNQPQHF TRBJ1-5 - - TRBV7-9
TGCGCCAGCAGCTCCCTTCTGGCGGGGGAAAACATTCAGTACTTC CASSSLLAGENIQYF TRBJ2-4 few TRBD2 TRBV5-1
TGTGCCAGCAGCTTAGAGGGACTAGCGGGACCATACAATGAGCAGTTCTTC CASSLEGLAGPYNEQFF TRBJ2-1 - TRBD2 TRBV7-2
TGCAGCGTGGCGAGGAGGTTAGCGGGAGAGTTTGAGCAGTTCTTC CSVARRLAGEFEQFF TRBJ2-1 - TRBD2 TRBV29-1
TGCGCCAGCAGCCAAGAGGAACTAGCGGGGTTAGATACGCAGTATTTT CASSQEELAGLDTQYF TRBJ2-3 - TRBD2 TRBV4-1
TGTGCCATCAGTGATTCGGGACAGGGTCTATTGGGGGAGACCCAGTACTTC CAISDSGQGLLGETQYF TRBJ2-5 few TRBD1 TRBV10-3
TGCGCCAGCAGCCAAGATTTAGGGACGGAGACCCAGTACTTC CASSQDLGTETQYF TRBJ2-5 - - TRBV4-3
TGTGCCAGCTCACCTGACTTTAACACTGAAGCTTTCTTT CASSPDFNTEAFF TRBJ1-1 few - TRBV18
TGTGCCAGCAGCCAAGATTGGGCGGACAGCTACGAGCAGTACTTC CASSQDWADSYEQYF TRBJ2-7 - - TRBV14
TGTGCCAGCAGCACCCCTTCGGGTAGCCAAGAGACCCAGTACTTC CASSTPSGSQETQYF TRBJ2-5 few - TRBV21-1